These T cell receptor beta chains were read from a single sample in a study of blood T cell repertoires in COVID-19. The table came from immunoSEQ multiplex PCR; TCRdb's copy has only in-frame clones and leaves some out. The data hold some 150,000 clones, with 80% observed a single time. Material: peripheral blood. The receptors shown here come from a man in his sixties with acute or convalescent COVID-19. Both conserved end residues are part of each CDR3. Each record gives: J gene, clone size, V gene, CDR3 protein. Rows may omit the clone size; those that give it use once, few, many or a size class.

TRBJ2-1	NA	TRBV5-1	CASSSAGTSGINEQFF
TRBJ2-3	NA	TRBV9	CASSVVSGRTDTQYF
TRBJ1-5	NA	TRBV6-5	CASNQDGYSNQPQHF
TRBJ1-1	NA	TRBV9	CASSGSGTLNTEAFF
TRBJ1-1	NA	TRBV5-6	CASSLGQEGNTEAFF
TRBJ2-4	NA	TRBV10-2	CASRLAAKNIQYF
TRBJ2-6	NA	TRBV15	CATSKTSGRTGANVLTF
TRBJ2-5	NA	TRBV6-2/TRBV6-3	CASSYPGTQYF
TRBJ1-2	NA	TRBV4-2	CASSQDSQRPGGLGGYTF
TRBJ1-6	NA	TRBV19	CASGEGRPNSPLHF
TRBJ2-7	once	TRBV5-4	CASSPTSGGTYEQYF
TRBJ2-7	NA	TRBV27	CASSLGGSYEQYF
TRBJ1-2	few	TRBV30	CAWSVGTGRLGYTF
TRBJ2-7	NA	TRBV7-6	CASSPIEGKQYF
TRBJ1-5	few	TRBV24-1	CATSGGGGNSNQPQHF
TRBJ1-1	few	TRBV5-7	CASSFMGPNTEAFF
TRBJ1-2	NA	TRBV19	CASVEGGAYGYTF
TRBJ1-2	NA	TRBV19	CASRPGGSYGYTF
TRBJ1-2	NA	TRBV19	CASSISAGGYYGYTF
TRBJ1-4	NA	TRBV3-1/TRBV3-2	CASSQQTGTLKLFF
TRBJ1-2	NA	TRBV7-2	CASSEQGNYGYTF
TRBJ1-2	NA	TRBV6-6	CASKTGGESGYTF
TRBJ1-1	NA	TRBV7-3	CASSSTGANTEAFF
TRBJ2-5	NA	TRBV5-1	CASSHGHVQETQYF
TRBJ2-3	NA	TRBV13	CASSLVGLADTDTQYF
TRBJ1-6	NA	TRBV28	CATSWATLQGASYNSPLHF
TRBJ2-2	NA	TRBV4-2	CASSPTLTGVTGELFF
TRBJ1-2	NA	TRBV2	CASSGTSNYGYTF
TRBJ2-5	NA	TRBV2	CASRGMTSAAQETQYF
TRBJ1-6	NA	TRBV7-9	CASTPDRGNSPLHF
TRBJ2-5	once	TRBV19	CASSKWTGDETQYF
TRBJ1-5	NA	TRBV10-2	CASSSAGQGSQPQHF
TRBJ2-7	once	TRBV6-5	CASTTGWEQYF
TRBJ2-3	NA	TRBV7-9	CASSFDRGTDTQYF
TRBJ2-3	few	TRBV5-1	CASSLGTGVDTQYF
TRBJ2-3	few	TRBV5-3	CARSYPFPSGGVEESDTQYF
TRBJ2-4	NA	TRBV6-5	CASSYSNWGRYNIQYF
TRBJ2-1	NA	TRBV9	CASSVVWQGGEQFF
TRBJ2-1	NA	TRBV19	CASSIRDSTYNEQFF
TRBJ2-6	NA	TRBV7-3	CASSLNPRGAGANVLTF
TRBJ1-5	NA	TRBV12-2	CASRGRDRGPSQPQHF
TRBJ1-4	NA	TRBV2	CASSRHRAPNEKLFF
TRBJ2-1	NA	TRBV4-1	CASSQEGWDSPNEQFF
TRBJ2-7	NA	TRBV28	CASSNGQASSYEQYF
TRBJ2-5	NA	TRBV28	CASSLLLLRLAGGQETQYF